These 25 T cell receptor beta chains came from one sample sequenced in a study of graft-versus-host responses after intestinal transplantation. Data came from immunoSEQ multiplex PCR; TCRdb stores just in-frame clones and leaves some out. The sample lists approximately 90,000 clones; roughly 91% were seen once. Their cognate antigens are unknown. Here the sequenced sample was unstimulated CD8+ T cells sorted from spleen or lymph node cells, taken before intestinal transplant. These receptors originate from a human donor who received an intestinal transplant.

This clone was detected a few times. This chain uses TRBV2 with TRBJ1-1; D is perhaps TRBD1 (6 bases). The CDR3 totals 12 residues. With 8 bases removed from V and 4 bases from J, the gap between germline ends came to 11 bases. Germline assignment: CDR1 SNHLY and CDR2 FYNNEI. In DNA, the CDR3 is TGTGCCAGCGGCAGGGGTGGCACTGAAGCTTTCTTT. This encodes CASGRGGTEAFF.

This chain uses TRBV14 with TRBJ1-1; TRBD1 might be the D (5 bases). Germline CDR1 SGHDN, CDR2 FVKESK. The CDR3 consists of 13 residues. Between the trimmed V and J ends, which lost 1 base and 8 bases, there was a span of 11 bases. The CDR3: CASSQGQSAEAFF. CDR3 in DNA: TGTGCCAGCAGCCAAGGACAGTCTGCGGAAGCTTTCTTT. Combining the CDR3 with reference TRBV14 and TRBJ1-1 gives the whole variable domain EAGVTQFPSHSVIEKGQTVTLRCDPISGHDNLYWYRRVMGKEIKFLLHFVKESKQDESGMPNNRFLAERTGGTYSTLKVQPAELEDSGVYFCASSQGQSAEAFFGQGTRLTVV.

This clone has just a few counts. The chain combines TRBV19 with TRBJ1-3; D is perhaps TRBD1 (6 bases). The germline V gene has CDR1 LNHDA and CDR2 SQIVND (reference sequence). The V gene lost 1 base and the J gene lost 5 bases, with 15 bases spanning the gap. CDR3 size: 16 residues. CDR3 protein: CASSIGQDDGRNTIYF. For the CDR3, the DNA is TGTGCCAGTAGTATAGGACAGGACGACGGAAGAAACACCATATATTTT.

The chain employs TRBV21-1 and TRBJ2-2; TRBD1 reflects the table's D call only, with no check against the DNA. TRBV21-1 is a pseudogene locus. CDR3 length: 21 residues. In DNA form, the CDR3 reads TGTGCCAGCAGCAATCCCTGTAAATCGGACAGGGGGGAGAAAGGTACCGGGGAGCTGTTTTTT. Encoded protein: CASSNPCKSDRGEKGTGELFF.

This chain joins TRBV6-6 and TRBJ2-1; 8 bases agree with TRBD1. Germline trimming cut 5 bases from V and 2 bases from J; bases unmatched to any gene: 5. The length of the CDR3 is 15 residues. The germline V gene has CDR1 MNHNY and CDR2 SVGAGI (reference sequence). This chain's CDR3 is CASSPGQGAYNEQFF. The CDR3 nucleotides read TGTGCCAGCAGTCCCGGACAGGGAGCCTACAATGAGCAGTTCTTC.

The CDR3: CASSHDRARETQYF. The CDR3 DNA sequence: TGTGCCAGCAGCCACGACAGGGCTCGGGAGACCCAGTACTTC. The genes are TRBV7-2 and TRBJ2-5, with 7 bases that match TRBD1. CDR1 SGHTA and CDR2 FQGNSA come from the germline V gene. This CDR3 spans 14 amino acids. Trimming removed 5 bases from V and 5 bases from J; junction bases left unmatched: 8.

The rearrangement uses TRBV7-2 and TRBJ2-7; TRBD2 is a possible D gene (5 bases). Trimming took 5 bases from V and 3 from J, leaving 14 bases between them. The CDR3 sequence is 14 residues long. CDR1 and CDR2 (germline): SGHTA, FQGNSA. CDR3 protein: CASSPRANVYEQYF. CDR3 sequence (DNA): TGTGCCAGCAGCCCGAGGGCAAATGTCTACGAGCAGTACTTC.

The chain employs TRBV19 and TRBJ2-5; 9 bases align to TRBD1. Germline V lookup: CDR1 LNHDA, CDR2 SQIVND (reference sequence). The CDR3 has 15 residues. J gave up 6 bases and V 7 bases, and 12 bases lay outside the gene matches. As DNA, the CDR3 is TGTGCCAGTACCTTCGGACAGGGGATGGGACAGACCCAGTACTTC. Translation: CASTFGQGMGQTQYF.

This clone appeared a single time. The V and J genes are TRBV27 and TRBJ1-2, with a weak D call TRBD1 (5 bases). Germline V gene sequence: CDR1 MNHEY, CDR2 SMNVEV (reference sequence). The CDR3 has 15 residues. The V and J ends lost 1 base and 0 bases respectively, with 9 bases between them. CDR3 amino acids: CASSLYRGANYGYTF. CDR3 in DNA: TGTGCCAGCAGTTTATACCGGGGGGCTAACTATGGCTACACCTTC.

This clone was counted once. The chain carries TRBV4-3 and TRBJ2-2, with 9 positions matching TRBD2. CDR3 length: 15 residues. CDR1 is LGHNA and CDR2 is YSLEER in the germline V gene. J gave up 6 bases and V 4 bases, and 6 bases lay outside the gene matches. The CDR3 spells CASSPLAGDSGELFF. CDR3 nucleotide sequence: TGCGCCAGCAGCCCGTTAGCGGGGGACTCCGGGGAGCTGTTTTTT.

The gene calls are TRBV6-5 and TRBJ2-5; D possibly corresponds to TRBD1 (5 bases). The CDR3 is 13 residues long. Germline V CDR1 and CDR2: MNHEY, SVGAGI. V dropped 6 bases and J dropped 5 bases, with 13 bases sitting between them. The CDR3 sequence is CASRFHAGETQYF. The CDR3 nucleotides read TGTGCCAGCAGGTTTCATGCAGGGGAGACCCAGTACTTC.

The chain couples TRBV7-8 to TRBJ1-1; 8 nucleotides line up with TRBD1. V shed 4 bases and J 2 bases; nucleotides not matched to a gene: 6. The CDR3 consists of 15 residues. Germline CDR1 and CDR2: SGHVS and FQNEAQ. The CDR3 loop reads CASSSRTGLNTEAFF. CDR3 bases: TGTGCCAGCAGCTCGCGGACAGGGTTAAACACTGAAGCTTTCTTT.

This chain connects TRBV7-9 to TRBJ2-5; D remains unclear. The CDR3 covers 13 residues. The V gene's germline CDR1 is SEHNR and CDR2 FQNEAQ (reference sequence). V lost 8 bases and J 0 bases, leaving 10 bases between the germline ends. The CDR3 is CASGRHYQETQYF. In DNA, the CDR3 is TGTGCCAGCGGGCGACACTACCAAGAGACCCAGTACTTC.

J is TRBJ2-3 and V is TRBV27; 9 bases align to TRBD2. The germline gives CDR1 MNHEY, CDR2 SMNVEV (reference sequence). Trimming took 2 bases from V and 3 from J; bases not matched to a gene: 6. The CDR3 runs 16 residues. CDR3 residues: CASSLKAGGLTDTQYF. CDR3 DNA: TGTGCCAGCAGTTTAAAGGCGGGGGGGCTGACAGATACGCAGTATTTT.

The chain recombines TRBV7-2 with TRBJ2-1, with TRBD2 matching 11 bases. The CDR3 has 16 residues. CDR1 SGHTA and CDR2 FQGNSA come from the germline V gene. J gave up 0 bases and V 5 bases, and 3 bases lay outside the gene matches. CDR3 nucleotide sequence: TGTGCCAGCAGCCCGACTAGCGGGGTCTCCTACAATGAGCAGTTCTTC. It yields the protein CASSPTSGVSYNEQFF.

V and J are TRBV10-3 and TRBJ1-1; TRBD1 matches at 8 bases. The V segment lost 5 bases and the J segment 1 base; nucleotides outside the gene matches: 6. The germline V gene has CDR1 ENHRY and CDR2 SYGVKD. CDR3 length equals 15 residues. The DNA for the CDR3 is TGTGCCATCAGTCCTTACGGACAGGGGAACACTGAAGCTTTCTTT. Amino acid sequence: CAISPYGQGNTEAFF.

This clone has a single count. The chain couples TRBV4-3 to TRBJ1-1; weak D call: TRBD1 (5 bases). The V and J ends lost 1 base and 1 base respectively, with 10 bases between them. In germline, CDR1 is LGHNA, CDR2 YSLEER. The CDR3 has 15 residues. CDR3: CASSQGYDRNTEAFF. CDR3 DNA sequence: TGCGCCAGCAGCCAAGGTTACGACAGGAACACTGAAGCTTTCTTT.

The chain combines TRBV14 with TRBJ2-7, with D uncertain. The CDR3 extends over 14 amino acids. V dropped 2 bases and J dropped 0 bases, with 8 bases sitting between them. Per germline, CDR1 SGHDN and CDR2 FVKESK. DNA of the CDR3: TGTGCCAGCAGCCAATCTCCAGGCTCCTACGAGCAGTACTTC. Its translation is CASSQSPGSYEQYF.

The chain couples TRBV19 to TRBJ2-1; 7 bases match TRBD1. Germline CDR1 is LNHDA and CDR2 is SQIVND (reference sequence). The CDR3 contains 17 residues. V shed 0 bases, J shed 4 bases, and the junction held 9 bases outside the gene matches. The CDR3 DNA reads TGTGCCAGTAGTATAGATCTATGGGGGACAGTATACAATGAGCAGTTCTTC. Its protein is CASSIDLWGTVYNEQFF.

J is TRBJ1-1 and V is TRBV6-5; D call uncertain. V was shortened by 0 bases and J by 4 bases, with 9 bases between the two germline ends. Germline-derived CDR1 and CDR2 are MNHEY and SVGAGI. CDR3 size: 14 residues. The CDR3 nucleotides read TGTGCCAGCAGTTACTCGAAAGTCGGCACTGAAGCTTTCTTT. This encodes CASSYSKVGTEAFF.

This chain joins TRBV12-5 and TRBJ2-7; D perhaps matches TRBD2 (5 bases). The CDR3 consists of 14 residues. Trimming took off 1 base at V and 3 bases at J, with 10 bases between the two ends. Germline V gene data show CDR1 as LGHNT and CDR2 as FRNRAP. CDR3 loop: CASGLGGFSYEQYF. DNA of the CDR3: TGTGCTAGTGGTTTGGGAGGGTTCAGCTACGAGCAGTACTTC.

The J gene is TRBJ1-6, the V gene TRBV27; 8 positions match TRBD1. From germline, CDR1 is MNHEY and CDR2 SMNVEV (reference sequence). CDR3 length: 16 amino acids. V lost 2 bases, J lost 4 bases, and 4 bases stayed unmatched. CDR3 sequence: CASSLKTGGYNSPLHF. The CDR3 bases are TGTGCCAGCAGTTTAAAAACAGGGGGATATAATTCACCCCTCCACTTT.

V and J are TRBV4-3 and TRBJ2-3; 8 bases are shared with TRBD1. V shed 0 bases and J 3 bases; nucleotides not matched to a gene: 8. There are 17 residues in the CDR3. Germline V CDR1 and CDR2: LGHNA, YSLEER. For the CDR3, the DNA is TGCGCCAGCAGCCAAGATGCTCTCAGGGGGCGGACAGATACGCAGTATTTT. As protein: CASSQDALRGRTDTQYF.

The CDR3 DNA reads as TGTGCCAGTCACAGGGTACAGGGATTTCATCCGCACACCTTC. This sequence encodes CASHRVQGFHPHTF. V gene TRBV6-5 combines with J gene TRBJ1-2; D possibly corresponds to TRBD1 (6 bases). CDR3 length equals 14 residues. The ends were cut back, 9 bases at V and 12 bases at J, with 26 bases in the middle. The germline V gene has CDR1 MNHEY and CDR2 SVGAGI.

V gene TRBV11-2 combines with J gene TRBJ2-1; 7 nucleotides agree with TRBD1. The germline gives CDR1 SGHAT, CDR2 FQNNGV. Trimming removed 5 bases from V and 5 bases from J; junction bases left unmatched: 18. This CDR3 contains 18 residues. The CDR3 bases are TGTGCCAGCAGCCCCCCATGGGCAGGGGGTCTGACTGACAATGAGCAGTTCTTC. It codes for CASSPPWAGGLTDNEQFF.